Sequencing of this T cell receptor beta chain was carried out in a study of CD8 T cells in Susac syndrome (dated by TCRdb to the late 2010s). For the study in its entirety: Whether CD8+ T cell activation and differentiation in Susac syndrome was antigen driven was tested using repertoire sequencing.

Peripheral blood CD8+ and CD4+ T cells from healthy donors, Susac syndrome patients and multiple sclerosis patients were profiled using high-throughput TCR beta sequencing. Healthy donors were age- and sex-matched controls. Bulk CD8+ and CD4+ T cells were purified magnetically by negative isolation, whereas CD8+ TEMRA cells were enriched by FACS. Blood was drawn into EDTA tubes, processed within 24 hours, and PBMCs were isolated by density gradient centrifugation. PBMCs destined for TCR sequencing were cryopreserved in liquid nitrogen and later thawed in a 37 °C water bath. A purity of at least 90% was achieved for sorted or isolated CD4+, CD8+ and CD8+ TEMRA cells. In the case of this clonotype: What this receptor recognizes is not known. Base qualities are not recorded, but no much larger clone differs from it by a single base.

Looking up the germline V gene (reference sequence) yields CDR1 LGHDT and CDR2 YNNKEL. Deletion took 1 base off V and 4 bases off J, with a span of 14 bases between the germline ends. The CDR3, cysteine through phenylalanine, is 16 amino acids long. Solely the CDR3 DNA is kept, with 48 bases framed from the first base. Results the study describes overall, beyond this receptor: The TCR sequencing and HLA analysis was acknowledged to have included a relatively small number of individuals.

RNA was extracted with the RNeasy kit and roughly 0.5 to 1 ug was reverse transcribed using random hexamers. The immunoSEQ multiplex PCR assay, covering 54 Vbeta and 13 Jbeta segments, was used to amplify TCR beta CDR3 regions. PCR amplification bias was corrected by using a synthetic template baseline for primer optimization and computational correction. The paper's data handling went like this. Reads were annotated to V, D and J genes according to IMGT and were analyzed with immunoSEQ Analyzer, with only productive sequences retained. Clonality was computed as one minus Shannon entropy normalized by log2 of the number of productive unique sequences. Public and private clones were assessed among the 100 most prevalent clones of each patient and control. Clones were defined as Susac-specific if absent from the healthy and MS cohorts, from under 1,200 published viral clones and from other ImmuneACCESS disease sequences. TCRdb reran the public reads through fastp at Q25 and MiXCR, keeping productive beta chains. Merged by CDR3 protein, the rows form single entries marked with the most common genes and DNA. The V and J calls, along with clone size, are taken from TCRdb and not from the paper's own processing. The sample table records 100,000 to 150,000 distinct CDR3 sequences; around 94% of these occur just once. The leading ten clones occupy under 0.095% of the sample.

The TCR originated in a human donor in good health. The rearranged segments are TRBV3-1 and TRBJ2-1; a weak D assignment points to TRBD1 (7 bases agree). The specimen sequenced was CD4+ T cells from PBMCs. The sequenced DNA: TGTGCCAGCAGCCAAGGGCCTGCGGGACAGTACAATGAGCAGTTCTTC. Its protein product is CASSQGPAGQYNEQFF.